This T cell receptor (beta chain) stems from a study of blood T cell repertoires in COVID-19. Study as a whole: Spain, Italy and the United States supplied samples that represented acute and convalescent COVID-19. From T cells, B-cell-depleted T cells, or PBMCs came the material, which was cDNA or gDNA.

Unmatched junction bases numbered 9, after V lost 5 bases and J lost 5 bases. From germline, CDR1 is SGHTA and CDR2 FQGNSA. The CDR3 sequence is 15 residues long. As processed by the authors: The assay estimated nucleated cells by amplifying reference gene primers. This table comes from immunoSEQ multiplex PCR, and its TCRdb copy is limited to in-frame clones, with some not included. V and J calls and clone size are copied from that table; D and trimming were computed from the DNA. Among roughly 130,000 clones, 84% were seen once, and the ten largest hold approximately 13%. The chain uses TRBV7-2 and TRBJ2-5; 9 nucleotides line up with TRBD1. This TCR was sampled from a woman between 25 and 40 years old who had recovered from COVID-19. The source material was peripheral blood. CDR3 in amino acids: CASSQYRGQRETQYF. CDR3 DNA: TGTGCCAGCAGCCAATACAGGGGGCAACGGGAGACCCAGTACTTC.